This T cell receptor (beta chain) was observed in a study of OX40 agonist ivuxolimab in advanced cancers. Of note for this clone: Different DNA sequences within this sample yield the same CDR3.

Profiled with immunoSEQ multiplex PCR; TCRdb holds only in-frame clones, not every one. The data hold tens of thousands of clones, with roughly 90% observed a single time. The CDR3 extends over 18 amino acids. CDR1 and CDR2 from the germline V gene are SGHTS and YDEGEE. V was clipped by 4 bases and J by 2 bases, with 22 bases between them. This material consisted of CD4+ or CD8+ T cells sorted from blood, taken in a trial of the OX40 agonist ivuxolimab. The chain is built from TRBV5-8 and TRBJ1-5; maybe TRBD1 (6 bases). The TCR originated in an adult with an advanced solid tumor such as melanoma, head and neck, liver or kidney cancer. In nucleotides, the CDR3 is TGTGCCAGCAGCATAGTACCCCGGGACACAACACGCAATCAGCCCCAGCATTTT. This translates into CASSIVPRDTTRNQPQHF.